The T cell receptor beta chain described here comes from a study of T cell responses to AZD1222 COVID-19 vaccine. Study-level background: The analysis combined second doses at about 4 or about 12 weeks. The study, taken as a whole, reports: Just 5 to 7 AZD1222 recipients tested seropositive at baseline. Vaccine-associated CD4 TCRs ranged over spike, dominating at 160-218 and 743-854. Reports indicate that nearly half of spike-specific TCRs are directed at unmutated variant regions.

TCRdb's copy holds only in-frame clones and misses some; the assay was immunoSEQ multiplex PCR. The sample includes 100,000 to 150,000 clones, approximately 90% of them seen just once. Regarding this clone: As yet, its antigen is unknown.

Germline V gene data show CDR1 as MDHEN and CDR2 as SYDVKM. V gave up 5 bases and J gave up 7 bases, with 8 bases separating them. This CDR3 comprises 11 residues. The V and J genes are TRBV28 and TRBJ1-1, with unresolved D. Material: peripheral blood, obtained on day 0 of AZD1222 vaccination. The receptor comes from an adult in good health. The CDR3 here is CASSIRIEAFF. The CDR3 bases are TGTGCCAGCAGTATTCGGATTGAAGCTTTCTTT.